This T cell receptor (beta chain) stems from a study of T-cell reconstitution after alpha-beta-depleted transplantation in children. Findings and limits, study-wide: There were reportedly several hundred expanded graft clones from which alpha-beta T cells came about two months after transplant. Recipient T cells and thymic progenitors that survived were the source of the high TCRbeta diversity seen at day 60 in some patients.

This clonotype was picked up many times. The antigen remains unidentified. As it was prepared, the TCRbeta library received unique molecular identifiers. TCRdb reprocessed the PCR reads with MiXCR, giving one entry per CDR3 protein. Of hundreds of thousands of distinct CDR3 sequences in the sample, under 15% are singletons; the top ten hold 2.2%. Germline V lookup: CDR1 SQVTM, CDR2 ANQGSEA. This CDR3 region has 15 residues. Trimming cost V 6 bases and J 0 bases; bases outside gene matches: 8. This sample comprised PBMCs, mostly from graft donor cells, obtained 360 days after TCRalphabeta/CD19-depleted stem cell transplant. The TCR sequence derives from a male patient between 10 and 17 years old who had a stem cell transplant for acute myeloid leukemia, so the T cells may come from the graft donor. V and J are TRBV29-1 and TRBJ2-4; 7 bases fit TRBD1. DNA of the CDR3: TGCAGCGTAGTAACAGGGGCACCAGCCAAAAACATTCAGTACTTC. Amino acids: CSVVTGAPAKNIQYF.